This TCR beta chain originates from a study of blood T cell repertoires in COVID-19. The wider study: T cells, B-cell-depleted T cells, or PBMCs provided the cDNA or gDNA that served as material.

Patients of the Seattle cohort, enrolled during active infection, were followed longitudinally. Methods used by the authors: Nucleated cell number was recorded as an estimate derived from reference gene primer amplification. The table came from immunoSEQ multiplex PCR; TCRdb's copy has only in-frame clones and leaves some out. V and J calls and clone size are given by that table; D and trimming were obtained from the DNA. The sample consists of roughly 220,000 clones, about four fifths of them appearing once. This CDR3 comprises 15 residues. The germline gives CDR1 MDHEN, CDR2 SYDVKM. V was shortened by 7 bases and J by 6 bases, with 18 bases between the two germline ends.

This receptor was taken from a woman of 80 years or more with COVID-19, enrolled during active disease. The chain couples TRBV28 to TRBJ1-4, with D uncertain. The source material was peripheral blood. CDR3 coding DNA: TGTGCCAGCAATTCTGCTGGGCAAGCAGATGAAAAACTGTTTTTT. Its protein product is CASNSAGQADEKLFF.